The 7 T cell receptor beta chains below all came from one sample that was sequenced in a study of long-term antiretroviral therapy in people with HIV. The libraries were made with immunoSEQ v3.0 at survey level. The method was immunoSEQ multiplex PCR; TCRdb's version includes in-frame clones alone and lacks a portion of them. The profile shows under 30,000 clones, roughly 77% of them singletons. Sequences were derived from unsorted PBMCs, sampled 4.4 years after starting antiretroviral therapy. These receptors all stem from a man aged 25 to 45 with HIV.

CDR3 loop: CASSYPPGQMNTEAFF. The CDR3, as DNA: TGTGCCAGCAGCTACCCTCCGGGACAGATGAACACTGAAGCTTTCTTT. The genes are TRBV13 and TRBJ1-1; 7 bases match TRBD1. Per the germline V gene, CDR1 is PRHDT and CDR2 is FYEKMQ (reference sequence). The CDR3 is 16 residues long. Trimming at V came to 4 bases and at J to 0 bases, leaving 8 bases not matched to a gene. Filled out from reference TRBV13 and TRBJ1-1, the complete variable domain reads AAGVIQSPRHLIKEKRETATLKCYPIPRHDTVYWYQQGPGQDPQFLISFYEKMQSDKGSIPDRFSAQQFSDYHSELNMSSLELGDSALYFCASSYPPGQMNTEAFFGQGTRLTVV.

This sequence joins TRBV10-3 and TRBJ2-7; TRBD2 agrees at 9 bases. Germline loops: CDR1 ENHRY, CDR2 SYGVKD. J gave up 4 bases and V 6 bases, and 7 bases lay outside the gene matches. CDR3 size: 14 residues. CDR3 nucleotides: TGTGCCATCAGGGGGGGCGGGAGGGCTTACGAGCAGTACTTC. Residues: CAIRGGGRAYEQYF.

J is TRBJ2-6 and V is TRBV19, with 7 nucleotides matching TRBD1. V trimming: 5 bases; J trimming: 0 bases; junction bases outside the gene matches: 7. The CDR3 loop spans 17 amino acids. Germline V gene sequence: CDR1 LNHDA, CDR2 SQIVND (reference sequence). CDR3 bases: TGTGCCAGTAGTCAGTTGACAGGGCTCTCTGGGGCCAACGTCCTGACTTTC. It yields the protein CASSQLTGLSGANVLTF.

The chain combines TRBV10-3 with TRBJ1-1, with 7 bases identical to TRBD1. V lost 4 bases and J lost 4; bases outside the gene matches: 3. This CDR3 has 13 amino acids. CDR1 and CDR2 (germline): ENHRY, SYGVKD. CDR3 residues: CAISGSGGTEAFF. As DNA, the CDR3 is TGTGCCATCAGTGGATCAGGGGGCACTGAAGCTTTCTTT.

This clone was counted between two and nine times. Here the CDR3 reads CASSLWGDTGELFF. Here the CDR3 DNA reads TGTGCCAGCAGCCTGTGGGGGGACACCGGGGAGCTGTTTTTT. V is TRBV7-3 and J is TRBJ2-2; D possibly corresponds to TRBD2 (6 bases). The CDR3 runs to 14 residues. Germline V gene sequence: CDR1 SGHTA, CDR2 FQGTGA. V was clipped by 5 bases and J by 3 bases, with 10 bases between them. The whole variable domain, remainder taken from reference TRBV7-3 and TRBJ2-2, is GAGVSQTPSNKVTEKGKYVELRCDPISGHTALYWYRQSLGQGPEFLIYFQGTGAADDSGLPNDRFFAVRPEGSVSTLKIQRTERGDSAVYLCASSLWGDTGELFFGEGSRLTVL.

This clone has only one observation. The chain is built from TRBV9 and TRBJ2-5; D is undetermined. The CDR3 contains 13 residues. Germline V gene data show CDR1 as SGDLS and CDR2 as YYNGEE. The V gene lost 0 bases and the J gene lost 4 bases, with 7 bases spanning the gap. CDR3 nucleotides: TGTGCCAGCAGCGTAGGGTCAATAGAGACCCAGTACTTC. This gives the protein CASSVGSIETQYF.

V and J are TRBV15 and TRBJ2-5; 9 positions agree with TRBD1. This CDR3 has 17 residues. CDR1 LNHNV and CDR2 YYDKDF come from the germline V gene (reference sequence). V lost 0 bases, J lost 4 bases, and 9 bases stayed unmatched. The CDR3 DNA follows: TGTGCCACCAGCAGAGAAACTCCCGGGACAGGGTTAGAGACCCAGTACTTC. It encodes CATSRETPGTGLETQYF.